This T cell receptor (beta chain) was sequenced in a study of blood T cell repertoires in COVID-19 (dated by TCRdb to 2018 to 2020). Looking at the study overall: Collaborator samples came from the United States, Italy and Spain and covered acute and convalescent phases of COVID-19. The samples were drawn from two sources: the first 160 participants of the ongoing ImmuneRACE study, and about 1,300 subjects contributed by 6 global collaborators. Where HLA class I and class II types were available, the types were taken from metadata supplied by the sample provider, not from assay-based typing. A de-identified subject ID, COVID-19 status, age in years and sex were almost always included in the sample metadata. The material from the prospective study consisted of cDNA or gDNA derived from T cells, B-cell-depleted T cells, or PBMCs. Deeply sampled blood TCRbeta repertoires from subjects exposed to, actively infected with, or recovered from COVID-19 were included in the dataset. The repertoires were made available in a free public database intended to serve as a resource for research on the immune response to SARS-CoV-2. The study at large found these results: Clinical and demographic metadata were provided uncurated, with the amount varying by source and participant.

After removal of 0 bases from V and 2 bases from J, the junction retains 3 bases not matched to a gene. From the germline V gene, CDR1 is SGDLS and CDR2 is YYNGEE. The CDR3 covers 15 residues, taking in both the cysteine and the phenylalanine. The DNA shown is the 45-base CDR3, in frame from base 1. TCRbeta CDR3 regions were amplified from genomic DNA using the immunoSEQ Assay, a bias-controlled multiplex PCR. The study's own analysis went as follows. Within the assay, amplification of reference gene primers was used to estimate how many nucleated cells each sample contained. To quantify the absolute abundance of each unique TCRbeta CDR3 rearrangement, sequence reads were collapsed and filtered. For each sample, productive Simpson clonality was calculated as the square root of Simpson's diversity index across productive rearrangements. This immuneACCESS table, as held by TCRdb, lists in-frame sequences with V and J called but not all clones. Of the missing ones, under half trace to an unresolved V gene in checked studies; the others have no known cause. V, J and clone size were drawn from that table, and D and trimming were deduced from the DNA. The sample profile shows approximately 460,000 clones; about 91% of them were found once. Around 0.9% of the sample rests with the top ten.

Concerning this clone: The antigen it binds to is not known. Per-base qualities were not stored, and no clone one base away is much larger.

In Seattle, one collaborating source enrolled patients while the infection was active and tracked those patients longitudinally over the course of disease. The collaborating institutions used their own protocols to collect whole blood in K2EDTA tubes. For TCRbeta analysis, collaborators shipped samples in one of three forms: frozen whole blood, isolated PBMCs, or DNA extracted from either of those sample types. The chain links TRBV9 with TRBJ2-7; 9 middle bases align to TRBD2. The specimen was peripheral blood. The source of this sequence is a man aged 18 to 29 with COVID-19, enrolled during active disease. The CDR3 in this case is CASSVEGGGAYEQYF. The DNA sequence is TGTGCCAGCAGCGTAGAGGGCGGGGGGGCCTACGAGCAGTACTTC.